This TCR beta chain is from a study of long-term antiretroviral therapy in people with HIV. Germline V lookup: CDR1 LNHDA, CDR2 SQIVND (reference sequence). With V trimmed by 9 bases and J by 2 bases, 6 bases remained unmatched. The CDR3 extends over 13 amino acids. Regarding the study as a whole: When set beside controls, HIV repertoires had CDR3 length ranges that were narrower.

Survey-level resolution applied to immunoSEQ assay v3.0. Repertoires were generated with immunoSEQ multiplex PCR, while TCRdb's copy carries only in-frame clones and drops some. The sample yields 20,000 to 25,000 clones, about four fifths seen once. For this clone: What it binds is not known.

Each donor provided at least one pre-ART PBMC sample and at least two post-ART PBMC samples. The TCR comes from a woman in her 30s with HIV. The input for sequencing was unsorted PBMCs, taken 0.2 years after starting antiretroviral therapy. The chain employs TRBV19 and TRBJ1-2, with 7 bases identical to TRBD1. The chain's CDR3 is CASEGDSNYGYTF. The CDR3 DNA follows: TGTGCCAGCGAGGGGGACAGCAACTATGGCTACACCTTC. Based on the CDR3 plus reference TRBV19 and TRBJ1-2, the full variable domain is DGGITQSPKYLFRKEGQNVTLSCEQNLNHDAMYWYRQDPGQGLRLIYYSQIVNDFQKGDIAEGYSVSREKKESFPLTVTSAQKNPTAFYLCASEGDSNYGYTFGSGTRLTVV.